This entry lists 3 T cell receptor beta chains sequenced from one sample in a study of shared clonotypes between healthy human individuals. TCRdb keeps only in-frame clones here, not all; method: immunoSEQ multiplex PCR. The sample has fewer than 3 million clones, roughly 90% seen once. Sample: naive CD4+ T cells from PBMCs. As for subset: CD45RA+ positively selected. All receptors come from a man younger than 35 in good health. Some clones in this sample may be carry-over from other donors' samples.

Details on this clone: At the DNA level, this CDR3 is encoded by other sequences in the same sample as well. CDR3 in amino acids: CSARSNEQFF. The CDR3 bases are TGCAGTGCTCGTAGCAATGAGCAGTTCTTC. V usage is TRBV20-1 and J usage is TRBJ2-1; D unresolved. Trimming took 5 bases from V and 6 from J, leaving 5 bases between them. The CDR3 sequence is 10 residues long. CDR1 and CDR2 (germline): DFQATT, SNEGSKA (reference sequence).

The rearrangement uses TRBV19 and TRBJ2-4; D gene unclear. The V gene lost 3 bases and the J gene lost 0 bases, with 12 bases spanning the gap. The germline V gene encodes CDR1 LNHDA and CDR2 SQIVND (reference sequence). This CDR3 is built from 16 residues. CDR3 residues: CASSMDRRLAKNIQYF. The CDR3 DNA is TGTGCCAGTAGTATGGACCGACGATTAGCCAAAAACATTCAGTACTTC.

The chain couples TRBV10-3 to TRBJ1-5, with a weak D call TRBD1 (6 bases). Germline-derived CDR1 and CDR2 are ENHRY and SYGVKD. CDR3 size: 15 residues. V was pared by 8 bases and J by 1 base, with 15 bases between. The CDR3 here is CAIGPGDLSNQPQHF. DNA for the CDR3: TGTGCCATCGGTCCAGGGGATTTGAGCAATCAGCCCCAGCATTTT.